Shown below are 30 T cell receptor beta chains from a single sample sequenced in a study of control samples from healthy donors and cancer patients (dated by TCRdb to about 2020). Receptor amplification or capture employed the immunoSEQ multiplex PCR assay. TCRdb obtained this table from immuneACCESS and retained in-frame rearrangements with V and J assigned. These tables miss some clones; where compared with another copy, unresolved V genes account for less than half of the shortfall, and the remainder is unexplained. The sample table records about 15,000 clones; over 70% of these occur just once. Roughly 11% of the sample belongs to the ten largest clones. The sequenced sample consisted of PBMCs. The receptors shown here come from a woman in her seventies with colorectal cancer.

This chain uses TRBV15 with TRBJ1-3; the D gene is possibly TRBD1 (6 bases). The CDR3 runs 15 residues. Germline CDR1 reads LNHNV; CDR2 reads YYDKDF (reference sequence). V lost 5 bases to trimming and J lost 1 base, with 12 bases between them. In DNA form, the CDR3 reads TGTGCCACCAGCTCCTCGCAGGGGTCTGGAAACACCATATATTTT. Its protein product is CATSSSQGSGNTIYF.

This clone showed up just a few times. The chain has TRBV3-1 (or the pseudogene TRBV3-2) and TRBJ2-7; 9 bases align to TRBD2. Germline trimming cut 6 bases from V and 5 bases from J; bases unmatched to any gene: 11. The germline V gene has CDR1 LGHDT and CDR2 YNNKEL (reference sequence). The CDR3 length is 15 residues. CDR3 sequence (DNA): TGTGCCAGCAGTCCGCGTGGACTAGCGATGAACGAGCAGTACTTC. It is translated as CASSPRGLAMNEQYF.

DNA for the CDR3: TGTGCCAGCAGCTCCGGGACAGGGTATTTTCCCGGGGAGCTGTTTTTT. Encoded protein: CASSSGTGYFPGELFF. The rearrangement uses TRBV7-2 and TRBJ2-2; 9 bases match TRBD1. V shed 4 bases and J 6 bases; nucleotides not matched to a gene: 9. The CDR3 length is 16 residues. Germline CDR1 and CDR2: SGHTA and FQGNSA.

J is TRBJ1-2 and V is TRBV6-6; D is unresolved. The CDR3 runs 14 residues. From germline, CDR1 is MNHNY and CDR2 SVGAGI (reference sequence). V was cut by 7 bases and J by 7 bases, with 19 bases left in between. The CDR3 DNA is TGTGCCAGCACCGACGAGTCCAGAACGAGTGGCTACACCTTC. Its translation: CASTDESRTSGYTF.

For the CDR3, the DNA is TGTGCCAGCAGCCCCGGGCTAGCGGGGGGCCAGTTCTACTTC. Its protein is CASSPGLAGGQFYF. This chain uses TRBV7-3 with TRBJ2-7; the match to TRBD2 covers 11 bases. This CDR3 contains 14 residues. Trimming took 5 bases from V and 13 from J; bases not matched to a gene: 13. CDR1 SGHTA and CDR2 FQGTGA come from the germline V gene.

This clone was counted a single time. The chain combines TRBV12-3 or TRBV12-4 with TRBJ2-7; D is possibly TRBD1 (6 bases). This CDR3 spans 12 amino acids. V lost 6 bases and J lost 6, with 12 bases in between. The CDR3: CASRQIGGEQYF. The CDR3 DNA follows: TGTGCCAGCAGACAAATAGGGGGCGAGCAGTACTTC.

The sample holds one count of this clone. This chain uses TRBV18 with TRBJ1-1; no definite D call. Trimming stripped 6 bases from V and 10 bases from J, with 18 bases between. This CDR3 spans 13 amino acids. Germline V CDR1 and CDR2: KGHSH, LQKENI. The CDR3 spells CASSLAGAGSAFF. The CDR3 DNA sequence: TGTGCCAGCTCCCTGGCGGGAGCCGGATCAGCTTTCTTT.

The genes are TRBV30 and TRBJ1-5; tentative D call: TRBD1 (5 bases). V was shortened by 0 bases and J by 5 bases, with 8 bases between the two germline ends. This CDR3 contains 13 residues. Germline V lookup: CDR1 GTSNPN, CDR2 SVGIG (reference sequence). The CDR3 DNA is TGTGCCTGGAGTGTATCGGGGGATCAGCCCCAGCATTTT. As protein: CAWSVSGDQPQHF.

The rearrangement links TRBV29-1 to TRBJ2-2, with 10 bases fitting TRBD2. The V and J ends lost 7 bases and 3 bases, in that order; junction bases with no gene match: 5. This CDR3 region has 14 residues. CDR1 is SQVTM and CDR2 is ANQGSEA in the germline V gene. The DNA of the CDR3 is TGCAGCGGGAAGCGGGGGGGAGACACCGGGGAGCTGTTTTTT. Amino acid sequence: CSGKRGGDTGELFF.

CDR3 in amino acids: CASSAPPFGETQYF. CDR3 in DNA: TGTGCCAGCAGTGCCCCCCCCTTTGGAGAGACCCAGTACTTC. This chain uses TRBV2 with TRBJ2-5; no firm D call. This CDR3 has 14 amino acids. Trimming removed 4 bases from V and 4 bases from J, with 13 bases in between. Germline values: CDR1 SNHLY, CDR2 FYNNEI. Filled out from reference TRBV2 and TRBJ2-5, the complete variable domain reads EPEVTQTPSHQVTQMGQEVILRCVPISNHLYFYWYRQILGQKVEFLVSFYNNEISEKSEIFDDQFSVERPDGSNFTLKIRSTKLEDSAMYFCASSAPPFGETQYFGPGTRLLVL.

This chain connects TRBV11-1 to TRBJ2-7; either TRBD1 or TRBD2 may fit D (5 bases each). Germline V lookup: CDR1 SGHAT, CDR2 FQDESV (reference sequence). The CDR3 covers 13 residues. V dropped 5 bases and J dropped 4 bases, with 12 bases sitting between them. This chain's CDR3 is CASSPRDPYEQYF. CDR3 sequence (DNA): TGTGCCAGCAGCCCCCGGGACCCTTACGAGCAGTACTTC.

The CDR3: CASSQGTSGGTSTDTQYF. CDR3 in DNA: TGTGCCAGCAGCCAGGGGACTAGCGGGGGGACTAGCACAGATACGCAGTATTTT. The chain links TRBV4-2 to TRBJ2-3; 15 positions agree with TRBD2. Germline trimming cut 3 bases from V and 0 bases from J; bases unmatched to any gene: 4. Per germline, CDR1 LGHNA and CDR2 YNFKEQ. The CDR3 length is 18 residues.

The CDR3 reads CASSGTGTGSGNTIYF. For the CDR3, the DNA is TGTGCCAGCAGCGGGACCGGGACAGGGTCTGGAAACACCATATATTTT. V gene TRBV5-4 combines with J gene TRBJ1-3; TRBD1 aligns across 9 bases. This CDR3 spans 16 amino acids. The junction had 6 bases not matched to a gene; V was cut back by 4 bases and J by 1 base. Germline V lookup: CDR1 SGHNT, CDR2 YYREEE (reference sequence).

The rearrangement joins TRBV9 to TRBJ2-3, with 7 bases that match TRBD2. The CDR3 loop spans 15 amino acids. The V gene end was trimmed by 4 bases and the J gene end by 0 bases; junction bases not matched to a gene: 5. From germline, CDR1 is SGDLS and CDR2 YYNGEE. CDR3 in amino acids: CASSPSGLSTDTQYF. The DNA for the CDR3 is TGTGCCAGCAGCCCGTCGGGACTAAGCACAGATACGCAGTATTTT.

The V gene is TRBV12-3 or TRBV12-4, the J gene TRBJ2-7; no clear D gene. The germline V and J ends were trimmed by 6 bases and 5 bases, with 11 bases remaining between them. The CDR3 sequence is 12 residues long. CDR3 sequence reads: CASSPRSHEQYF. CDR3 bases: TGTGCCAGCAGCCCAAGATCCCACGAGCAGTACTTC.

This chain joins TRBV24-1 and TRBJ1-1, with D hard to call. Germline lookup yields CDR1 KGHDR and CDR2 SFDVKD. The CDR3 consists of 14 residues. V lost 5 bases and J lost 0, with 9 bases in between. CDR3 in DNA: TGTGCCACCAGTGCCGGACGGTTGAACACTGAAGCTTTCTTT. Residues: CATSAGRLNTEAFF.

The chain recombines TRBV19 with TRBJ1-6; 7 positions match TRBD1. V shed 7 bases and J 1 base; nucleotides not matched to a gene: 4. The CDR3 has 15 amino acids. CDR1 and CDR2 (germline): LNHDA, SQIVND (reference sequence). Here the CDR3 DNA reads TGTGCCAGTACCGAACAGGGGTCCTATAATTCACCCCTCCACTTT. It yields the protein CASTEQGSYNSPLHF.

The chain carries TRBV19 and TRBJ1-2; D uncertain. V shed 3 bases and J shed 6 bases, with 14 bases lying between them. Germline assignment: CDR1 LNHDA and CDR2 SQIVND (reference sequence). The CDR3 is 14 residues long. CDR3 region: CASSIRSGPDGYTF. CDR3 coding DNA: TGTGCCAGTAGTATTAGGAGCGGGCCGGATGGCTACACCTTC.

The J gene is TRBJ1-1, the V gene TRBV7-9, with D possibly matching TRBD1 (5 bases). This CDR3 has 13 amino acids. V lost 6 bases to trimming and J lost 5 bases, with 13 bases between them. In germline, CDR1 is SEHNR, CDR2 FQNEAQ (reference sequence). The CDR3, as DNA: TGTGCCAGCAGAACAGGTTTAATGACTGAAGCTTTCTTT. This encodes CASRTGLMTEAFF.

The chain has TRBV4-3 and TRBJ2-3, with TRBD2 matching 9 bases. The V and J ends lost 1 base and 5 bases, in that order; junction bases with no gene match: 10. This CDR3 region has 17 residues. From germline, CDR1 is LGHNA and CDR2 YSLEER. CDR3 bases: TGCGCCAGCAGCCAAGCATGGGGTAGCGGGGGTCAAGATACGCAGTATTTT. This gives the protein CASSQAWGSGGQDTQYF.

The chain carries TRBV19 and TRBJ1-4; perhaps TRBD1 as D (6 bases). Germline V lookup: CDR1 LNHDA, CDR2 SQIVND (reference sequence). The CDR3 contains 12 residues. Trimming pared 7 bases from V and 7 bases from J, leaving 10 bases between. CDR3 loop: CASTRGREKLFF. The DNA of the CDR3 is TGTGCCAGTACTCGGGGGCGTGAAAAACTGTTTTTT.

The chain combines TRBV5-6 with TRBJ2-1; D gene unclear. This CDR3 is 13 amino acids long. V was pared by 3 bases and J by 0 bases, with 4 bases between. The germline CDR1 and CDR2 sequences are SGHDT and YYEEEE. CDR3 in amino acids: CASSSSSYNEQFF. DNA for the CDR3: TGTGCCAGCAGCTCAAGCTCCTACAATGAGCAGTTCTTC.

V usage is TRBV24-1 and J usage is TRBJ2-4; no firm D call. In germline, CDR1 is KGHDR, CDR2 SFDVKD. V lost 5 bases to trimming and J lost 5 bases, with 6 bases between them. This CDR3 has 12 amino acids. The CDR3, as DNA: TGTGCCACCAGTGGACCGGAAAACATTCAGTACTTC. Protein: CATSGPENIQYF.

The J gene is TRBJ2-5, the V gene TRBV11-2; D unresolved. Looked up from germline, CDR1 is SGHAT and CDR2 is FQNNGV. The V gene lost 0 bases and the J gene lost 2 bases, with 10 bases spanning the gap. The CDR3 length is 15 residues. The CDR3 sequence is CASSLERQSQETQYF. In DNA, the CDR3 is TGTGCCAGCAGCTTAGAGCGCCAATCGCAAGAGACCCAGTACTTC.

V gene TRBV25-1 combines with J gene TRBJ2-6; the D gene is possibly TRBD1 (5 bases). CDR1 MGHDK and CDR2 SYGVNS come from the germline V gene. The germline V and J ends were trimmed by 4 bases and 3 bases, with 7 bases remaining between them. CDR3 length: 14 residues. The DNA of the CDR3 is TGTGCCAGCAGTGCAGGGCTTGGGGCCAACGTCCTGACTTTC. Translation: CASSAGLGANVLTF.

The V and J genes are TRBV29-1 and TRBJ2-1; 8 bases are shared with TRBD1. J gave up 8 bases and V 7 bases, and 10 bases lay outside the gene matches. This CDR3 is built from 13 residues. From germline, CDR1 is SQVTM and CDR2 ANQGSEA. The CDR3 region is CSATTGEFYEQFF. The CDR3 DNA sequence: TGCAGCGCGACGACAGGGGAGTTCTATGAGCAGTTCTTC.

The J gene is TRBJ2-1, the V gene TRBV11-2, with a weak D call TRBD2 (5 bases). Trimming removed 8 bases from V and 1 base from J, with 12 bases in between. The CDR3 contains 14 residues. Germline lookup yields CDR1 SGHAT and CDR2 FQNNGV. The CDR3 reads CASVGWESYNEQFF. The CDR3 bases are TGTGCCAGCGTCGGGTGGGAGTCCTACAATGAGCAGTTCTTC.

This sequence joins TRBV10-3 and TRBJ1-6, with a possible D match to TRBD1 (5 bases). The V gene lost 10 bases and the J gene lost 7 bases, with 17 bases spanning the gap. CDR1 and CDR2 (germline): ENHRY, SYGVKD. This CDR3 region has 14 residues. The CDR3 bases are TGTGCCACAGCTGTCGGGACGGTCAATTCACCCCTCCACTTT. This gives the protein CATAVGTVNSPLHF.

The chain recombines TRBV10-1 with TRBJ2-3; TRBD1 might be the D (5 bases). CDR3 length: 13 residues. Trimming left V 5 bases short and J 5 bases short, with 11 bases between. Germline V gene sequence: CDR1 WNHNN, CDR2 SYGVQD (reference sequence). The CDR3 DNA reads as TGCGCCAGCAGTTGGCAGGGTTTAGATACGCAGTATTTT. It specifies CASSWQGLDTQYF.

V is TRBV10-2 and J is TRBJ2-6; the match to TRBD1 covers 9 bases. Unmatched junction bases numbered 16, after V lost 6 bases and J lost 4 bases. The CDR3 is 19 residues long. Germline values: CDR1 WSHSY, CDR2 SAAADI. The CDR3 DNA sequence: TGCGCCAGCAGACCGGACGGGACAGGGCCCTCTCTCGGGGCCAACGTCCTGACTTTC. Its protein product is CASRPDGTGPSLGANVLTF.